This TCR beta chain derives from a study of blood T cell repertoires in COVID-19. In the study overall: The United States, Italy and Spain supplied acute and convalescent COVID-19 samples. The analysed material was cDNA or gDNA that came from T cells, B-cell-depleted T cells, or PBMCs.

In the source study's methods: The assay estimated nucleated cells by amplifying reference gene primers. The protocol was immunoSEQ multiplex PCR, while the TCRdb copy is restricted to in-frame clones and leaves out a portion. V, J and clone size reflect that table, while D and trimming were determined from the DNA. The data hold around 99,000 clones, with 75% to 95% observed a single time. There are 15 residues in the CDR3. V dropped 5 bases and J dropped 8 bases, with 19 bases sitting between them. Germline lookup yields CDR1 LNHDA and CDR2 SQIVND (reference sequence). The sequencing sample was made of peripheral blood. The chain links TRBV19 to TRBJ1-3, with D unclear. The sequence was collected from a woman aged 25-40 years with acute or convalescent COVID-19. DNA of the CDR3: TGTGCCAGTAGTGTTTCGGCCTCTCCCGCGGACACCATATATTTT. It yields the protein CASSVSASPADTIYF. The complete variable domain, with remaining parts taken from reference TRBV19 and TRBJ1-3, reads DGGITQSPKYLFRKEGQNVTLSCEQNLNHDAMYWYRQDPGQGLRLIYYSQIVNDFQKGDIAEGYSVSREKKESFPLTVTSAQKNPTAFYLCASSVSASPADTIYFGEGSWLTVV.